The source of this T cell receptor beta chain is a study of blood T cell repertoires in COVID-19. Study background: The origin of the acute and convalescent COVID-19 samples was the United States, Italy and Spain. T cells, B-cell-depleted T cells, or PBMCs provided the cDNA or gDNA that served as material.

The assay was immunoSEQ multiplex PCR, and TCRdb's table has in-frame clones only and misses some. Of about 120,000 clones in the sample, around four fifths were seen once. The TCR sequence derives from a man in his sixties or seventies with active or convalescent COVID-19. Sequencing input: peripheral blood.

This CDR3 reads CSARDREAFF. The CDR3 nucleotides are TGCAGTGCTAGGGACAGGGAAGCTTTCTTT. V gene TRBV20-1 combines with J gene TRBJ1-1; 7 nucleotides match TRBD1. Unmatched junction bases numbered 0, after V lost 3 bases and J lost 8 bases. CDR3 size: 10 residues. Germline V gene lookup returns CDR1 DFQATT and CDR2 SNEGSKA (reference sequence).